This TCR beta chain was captured in a study of CD8 T cells in Susac syndrome (dated by TCRdb to between 2017 and 2020). With regard to the full study: Of the Susac syndrome patients who were sequenced, eight or nine were in clinical remission while about six had clinically active disease. At blood withdrawal, Susac syndrome patients were either therapy-naive, taking corticosteroids (in some cases with IVIg as well), or taking IVIg alone. The study used repertoire sequencing to test whether antigen drove CD8+ T cell activation and differentiation in Susac syndrome. The research as a whole found: The TCR sequencing and HLA analysis was acknowledged to have included a relatively small number of individuals. In the CD4+ T cell repertoire of Susac syndrome patients, clonal expansion was not detected.

Note on this clonotype: This clone's antigen is unknown. No per-base quality is available; no much larger clone lies one base away.

High-throughput TCR beta sequencing profiled peripheral blood CD8+ and CD4+ T cells from healthy donors, Susac syndrome patients and multiple sclerosis patients. The Susac syndrome patients fulfilled recently defined diagnostic criteria for definite or probable disease. CD8+ TEMRA cells were enriched by FACS, while bulk CD8+ and CD4+ T cells were purified by magnetic negative isolation. Blood was drawn into EDTA tubes, processed within 24 hours, and PBMCs were isolated by density gradient centrifugation. PBMCs destined for TCR sequencing were cryopreserved in liquid nitrogen and later thawed in a 37 °C water bath. Purity of sorted or isolated CD4+, CD8+ and CD8+ TEMRA cells was at least 90%. RNA was extracted with the RNeasy kit and roughly 0.45 to 1 ug was reverse transcribed using random hexamers. The immunoSEQ multiplex PCR assay, covering 54 Vbeta and 13 Jbeta segments, was used to amplify TCR beta CDR3 regions. PCR amplification bias was corrected by using a synthetic template baseline for primer optimization and computational correction. As for the original processing: Reads were assigned to V, D and J genes according to IMGT and analyzed in immunoSEQ Analyzer, with only productive sequences retained. Clonality was calculated as one minus the Shannon entropy normalized by log2 of the number of productive unique sequences. Public and private clones were assessed among the 100 most prevalent clones of each patient and control. Susac-specific clones were defined as absent from healthy and MS cohorts, over a thousand published viral clones and other ImmuneACCESS disease sequences. The raw public data were reprocessed by TCRdb itself: fastp quality trimming at Q25, MiXCR clonotype calling, in-frame beta chains only. A single entry per CDR3 protein holds the most common genes and DNA from its merged rows. Clone size and V and J calls follow TCRdb, not the original study. This sample has 170,000 or so distinct CDR3 sequences in its table, and around 94% of those were observed once. Of the sample, 0.099% falls within the top ten clones.

From the cysteine through the phenylalanine, the CDR3 covers 18 amino acids. The only DNA kept is the CDR3, 54 bases in frame from the first base. Based on the germline V gene (reference sequence), the CDR1 and CDR2 sequences are PRHDT and FYEKMQ. Relative to germline, V is 5 bases shorter and J is 4 bases shorter, with 27 bases between their ends. Recombination connected TRBV13 to TRBJ2-7; the D gene is perhaps TRBD1 or TRBD2, each of them matching over 5 bases. Sequencing was done on a sample of CD4+ T cells from PBMCs. The TCR originated in a human donor with Susac syndrome. The DNA is TGTGCCAGCAGCCCCCTCTTCGATCATAGTCCAGGGAGTTACGAGCAGTACTTC. Its protein product is CASSPLFDHSPGSYEQYF.